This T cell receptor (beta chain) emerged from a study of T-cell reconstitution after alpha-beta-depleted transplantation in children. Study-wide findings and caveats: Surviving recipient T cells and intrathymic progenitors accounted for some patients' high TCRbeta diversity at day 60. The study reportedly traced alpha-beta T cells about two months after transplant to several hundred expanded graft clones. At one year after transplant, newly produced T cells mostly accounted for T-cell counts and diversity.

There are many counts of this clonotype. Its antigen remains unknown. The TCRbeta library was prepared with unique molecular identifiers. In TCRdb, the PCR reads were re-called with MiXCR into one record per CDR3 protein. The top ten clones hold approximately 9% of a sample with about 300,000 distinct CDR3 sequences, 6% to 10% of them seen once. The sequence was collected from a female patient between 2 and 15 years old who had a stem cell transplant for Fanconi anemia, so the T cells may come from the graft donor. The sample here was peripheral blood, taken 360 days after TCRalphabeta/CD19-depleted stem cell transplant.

CDR3 in amino acids: CASSLLETDTQYF. Here the CDR3 DNA reads TGTGCCAGCAGTCTCCTAGAGACAGATACGCAGTATTTT. This chain uses TRBV12-3 or TRBV12-4 with TRBJ2-3; no reliable D call. Trimming removed 5 bases at V and 3 bases at J, with 9 bases between. The CDR3 runs to 13 residues.